This T cell receptor (beta chain) was profiled in a study of cytomegalovirus exposure and HLA in healthy donors listed by TCRdb under 2017. Regarding the complete study: An earlier analysis of some 550 of the donors reported 250 to 300 Gb of sequence data and more than 90 million unique TCR beta sequences from roughly 180 million T cells. Alongside the repertoire data, information on donor age, sex, ethnicity and CMV serostatus was compiled. To study patterns of TCR occurrence, a later analysis re-analyzed previously published TCR beta repertoires from hundreds of donors and added high-resolution HLA genotyping. Roughly 5 DR-DQ haplotypes were handled as single units for association and clustering, since linkage in the cohort was strong. To predict cytomegalovirus infection status, the study combined high-throughput TCR immunosequencing, statistical association of individual TCRs with disease status, and machine learning. Every discovery cohort repertoire had been produced on one sequencing platform. In addition to the first cohort of roughly 670 subjects, a separate validation cohort of 120 different subjects was used. Typing coverage differed by locus: A, B, C, DRB1 and DQB1 were typed in about 629-640 donors, DQA1 in 522, DPA1 in some 610, and DPB1 in around 440. HLA typing covered class I and class II loci at four-digit resolution. The study aimed to test whether cataloging public T cell receptors could reveal signatures of past pathogen exposure. The T cell repertoires of 666 subjects were profiled by immunosequencing and related to cytomegalovirus serostatus. About 300 gigabases of sequencing data and 70 million to 85 million unique TCR sequences were included in an early release covering roughly 600 HLA-typed donors. Among about 400 genotyped donors of the cohort, an average of around 250,000 unique TCR beta nucleotide sequences was sequenced per donor, of which 15% to 20% were non-productive. In a later genetic analysis, genome-wide SNP genotypes for about three fifths of the roughly 670 donors were used, and that subset was treated as a discovery cohort. The genetic ancestry cluster associated with self-reported Caucasian donors included 70% to 85% of the roughly 400 genotyped donors. To decide whether each TCR beta V gene segment behaved as functional or pseudogenic, an earlier analysis of fewer than 750 of the donors relied on high-throughput TCR beta sequencing. In the later analysis, no new phenotypic data were used to find candidate immune exposures; instead, reliance was placed on TCR beta sequences and their occurrence across donors.

Library prep was done by the immunoSEQ multiplex PCR assay. For the multiplex PCR, a mixture combining 60 forward primers for TCR Vbeta segments and 13 reverse primers for TCR Jbeta segments was used. Amplification of the CDR3 region of rearranged TCR beta genes was performed with a multiplex PCR assay on genomic DNA. Amplified TCR beta libraries were sequenced as 87-base-pair reads on the Illumina HiSeq System. Per the original workflow: Across the 500 to 750 repertoires, a later analysis counted some 81 million unique TCR beta chains, some 11 million of which were shared by at least two donors. To remove PCR and sequencing errors, raw reads were error-corrected and collapsed into unique sequences using a nearest-neighbor algorithm that merged closely related sequences. Alignment of CDR3 sequences to IMGT reference sequences was used to assign V, D and J gene segments. For a sequence to be retained, a match of at least six nucleotides was required to both a V gene segment and a J gene segment. Rearrangements were classified as productive when the CDR3 lacked stop codons and remained in frame with V and J, and all other rearrangements were classified as non-productive. Following IMGT convention, CDR3 was defined as the stretch from the second conserved V-encoded cysteine up to the conserved J-encoded phenylalanine. In an earlier analysis of around 600 of the donors, sequences lacking an unambiguous match to a single V gene segment were excluded. An earlier analysis of approximately 590 of the donors called V segments functional above 56.7% productive rearrangements and segregating when the between-donor standard deviation exceeded 5%. To diagnose cytomegalovirus status from the catalog of TCR beta chain sequences, a statistical classification framework was built. A later analysis assigned V and J genes by comparing TCR nucleotide sequences with IMGT/GENE-DB human TR gene sequences. The TCRdist pipeline was used in a later analysis to assign CDR3 sequences and most-parsimonious VDJ recombination scenarios. In a later analysis, each TCR beta chain was defined by its CDR3 amino acid sequence together with its V-gene family, and reads without a unique V-gene family were excluded. In a later analysis, fewer than 600 highly shared, low-generation-probability nucleotide sequences were removed to address suspected cross-contamination and a sequencing artifact. For each public chain, a later analysis derived a clonal expansion index from normalized ranks of inferred template counts within each repertoire. Generation probabilities in a later analysis came from a VDJ recombination model fitted to out-of-frame rearrangements, and those results were checked against IGoR. In a later analysis, hypergeometric tests were used to score TCR-TCR, TCR-HLA and TCR-CMV co-occurrence, with a repertoire-size bias correction applied to TCR pairs. False discovery rates were estimated in a later analysis by permuting HLA or CMV assignments 20 times. A later analysis grouped co-occurring TCRs with DBSCAN, adding TCRdist sequence similarity when clustering within HLA-allele-positive subsets. Repertoires with fewer than 30,000 or more than 120,000 public chains were left out of co-occurrence clustering, as were about 5 repertoires with anomalous nucleotide sharing. Entries here come from immuneACCESS through TCRdb and include only in-frame sequences with V and J called. Some clones fail to appear in such tables; in the studies checked, an unresolved V gene covers under half of the shortfall, and the cause of the remainder is unknown. Clonal size and the V and J genes are those of that table, whereas D and trimming came from the DNA. The sample records roughly 170,000 clones, 70% to 85% of which are singletons. The ten largest account for around 5% of the sample.

Concerning this clone itself: Its antigen target is currently unknown. Base qualities are not recorded, but no much larger clone differs from it by a single base.

What the research found in general, with its limitations: In the study, about 150 TCR beta chains were listed as associated with cytomegalovirus. A group of highly shared sequence variants was considered likely to be a technical artifact of the sequencing pipeline. The cohort was sequenced for TCR beta chains only, and without alpha or paired-chain data the features that could be detected were limited. A later analysis reported that several top co-occurrence clusters appeared linked to parvovirus B19, influenza, CMV and Epstein-Barr virus. In a later genetic analysis, fewer N-insertions in productive TCRs were reported among donors in an Asian-associated ancestry cluster than the approximately 670-donor mean. In both the original and validation cohorts, the classifier was reported to diagnose cytomegalovirus status with high specificity and sensitivity. A later analysis found that TCR association rates varied across HLA loci, with DRB1 alleles showing the most associated TCRs and HLA-C alleles the fewest. A further reported finding was that TCR beta sequences accurately predicted the HLA-A and HLA-B alleles for most subjects in the first cohort. A few of the identified cytomegalovirus-associated TCR beta chains were confirmed in vitro to be specific for cytomegalovirus antigens. Because HLA typing was missing for some donors at each locus, association tests included only the typed subset. Assigning TCR associations to individual alleles was difficult when HLA alleles, especially DR and DQ, strongly co-occurred. Some IMGT-functional V segments, including TRBV6-2 and TRBV6-3, could not be distinguished by the 87-base-pair reads and were therefore excluded. Presence/absence analyses assumed roughly uniform sequencing depth across donors, an assumption that may not hold. According to a later analysis, most CMV-associated TCR beta chains appeared to be HLA-restricted, and the HLA associations seemed to be driven largely by CMV exposure. According to the authors, the approach could potentially be generalized to other disease states and immunological phenotypes. Linkage disequilibrium might explain the correlated functional status among segregating V segments, but an unknown experimental factor could not be excluded. Broadly in line with IMGT annotations, most TCR beta V segments showed up in productive rearrangements about 87% or about 30% of the time in an earlier analysis of approximately 640 of the donors. Most TCR sequences were observed very rarely across donors, whereas some public TCRs were present in many individuals. The only immune exposure information available for the cohort was CMV serostatus. In a later analysis, HLA-associated TCR beta chains were found to be more clonally expanded and to have lower generation probabilities than equally common non-associated chains. In a later analysis, some 17,000 TCR beta sequences were associated with specific HLA alleles at a false discovery rate of 0.05. Because counts were too low, seventeen rarely observed V segments, including chromosome 9 orphons, were excluded from the earlier analysis of some 540 of the donors. V-gene and J-gene trimming of TCR beta chains was associated with a missense DCLRE1C variant in a later genetic analysis, and the association was replicated in an independent cohort.

In total, just over 650 healthy bone marrow donors made up the cohort. All cohort members were sampled while nominally healthy, although unrecorded immune exposures were likely present. The donor was CMV seronegative and belonged to the group of 352 seronegative cohort members. A peripheral blood sample was provided by each donor, and peripheral blood mononuclear cells were used for TCR beta sequencing. The Qiagen DNeasy Blood Extraction Kit was used to extract genomic DNA from the blood cell samples. The germline V gene yields MDHEN for CDR1 and SYDVKM for CDR2. V trim: 5 bases; J trim: 0 bases; unmatched bases: 6. Reading from cysteine to phenylalanine, the CDR3 counts 19 amino acids. Left in the record is the CDR3 DNA by itself, 57 bases read in frame from the first base.

Source material: PBMCs. This receptor was identified in a man aged 18 to 35 in good health and CMV-seronegative. This sequence uses TRBV28 and TRBJ2-2; a stretch of 16 junction bases matches TRBD2. The bases are TGTGCCAGCAGTGGGGGACTAGCGGGGGGGTTCGCGAACACCGGGGAGCTGTTTTTT. Its product reads: CASSGGLAGGFANTGELFF.